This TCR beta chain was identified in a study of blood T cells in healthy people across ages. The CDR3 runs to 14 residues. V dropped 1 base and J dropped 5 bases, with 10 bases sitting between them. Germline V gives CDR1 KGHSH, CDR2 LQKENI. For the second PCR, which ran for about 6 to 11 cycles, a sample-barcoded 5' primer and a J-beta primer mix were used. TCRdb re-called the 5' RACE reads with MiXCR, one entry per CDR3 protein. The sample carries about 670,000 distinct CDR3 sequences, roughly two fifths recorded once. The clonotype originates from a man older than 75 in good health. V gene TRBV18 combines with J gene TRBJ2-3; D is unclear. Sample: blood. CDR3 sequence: CASSPRQALDTQYF. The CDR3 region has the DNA TGTGCCAGCTCACCACGCCAGGCTCTAGATACGCAGTATTTT.